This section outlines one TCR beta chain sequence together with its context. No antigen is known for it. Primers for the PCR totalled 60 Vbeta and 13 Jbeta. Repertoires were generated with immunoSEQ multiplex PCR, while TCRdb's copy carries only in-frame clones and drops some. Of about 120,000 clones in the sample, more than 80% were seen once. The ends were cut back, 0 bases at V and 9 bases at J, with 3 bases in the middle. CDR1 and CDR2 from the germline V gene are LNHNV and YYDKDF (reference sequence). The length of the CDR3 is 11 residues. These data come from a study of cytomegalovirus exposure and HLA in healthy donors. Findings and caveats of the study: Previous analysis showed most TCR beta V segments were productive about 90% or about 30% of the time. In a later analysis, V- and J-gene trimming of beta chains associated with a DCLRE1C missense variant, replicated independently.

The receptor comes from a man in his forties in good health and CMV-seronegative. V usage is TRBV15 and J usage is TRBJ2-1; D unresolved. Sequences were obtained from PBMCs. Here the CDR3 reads CATSRDREQFF. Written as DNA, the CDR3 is TGTGCCACCAGCAGAGATCGTGAGCAGTTCTTC.